This is a list of T cell receptor beta chains from one sample in a study of cytomegalovirus exposure and HLA in healthy donors. Libraries were prepared by immunoSEQ multiplex PCR; TCRdb keeps only in-frame clonotypes and omits some of them. The sample yields roughly 35,000 clones, about 53% seen once. The specimen sequenced was PBMCs. These receptors were collected from a woman aged 40-49 years in good health and CMV-seropositive. CDR3s include the opening cysteine and the closing phenylalanine or tryptophan. Fields, in order: D gene, clone size, J gene, V gene, CDR3 length, CDR3 protein, CDR3 DNA. D genes are given only for firm matches. Some rows have no size entry. The others give once, few or many, or a class for an expanded clone.

d_call: .
clone_size: .
j_call: TRBJ2-7
v_call: TRBV27
cdr3_length: 12
cdr3_aa: CASSFIGSRQYF
cdr3_nt: TGTGCCAGCAGTTTCATCGGGAGCAGGCAGTACTTC

d_call: .
clone_size: .
j_call: TRBJ1-3
v_call: TRBV5-1
cdr3_length: 14
cdr3_aa: CASSLQGRENTIYF
cdr3_nt: TGCGCCAGCAGCTTACAGGGTCGTGAAAACACCATATATTTT

d_call: TRBD2
clone_size: few
j_call: TRBJ2-7
v_call: TRBV10-3
cdr3_length: 15
cdr3_aa: CAISDPPGLALEQYF
cdr3_nt: TGTGCCATCAGTGACCCCCCGGGACTAGCTTTGGAGCAGTACTTC

d_call: TRBD1
clone_size: .
j_call: TRBJ1-5
v_call: TRBV4-1
cdr3_length: 16
cdr3_aa: CASSQGDSGLNGAQHF
cdr3_nt: TGCGCCAGCAGCCAAGGGGACAGCGGTCTCAATGGGGCCCAGCATTTT

d_call: TRBD1
clone_size: .
j_call: TRBJ1-5
v_call: TRBV18
cdr3_length: 14
cdr3_aa: CASSTYGQDQPQHF
cdr3_nt: TGTGCCAGCTCAACGTACGGACAGGATCAGCCCCAGCATTTT

d_call: TRBD1
clone_size: .
j_call: TRBJ1-1
v_call: TRBV6-5
cdr3_length: 15
cdr3_aa: CASSHRDRADTEAFF
cdr3_nt: TGTGCCAGCAGTCACCGGGACAGGGCGGACACTGAAGCTTTCTTT

d_call: .
clone_size: few
j_call: TRBJ2-7
v_call: TRBV28
cdr3_length: 13
cdr3_aa: CASSAGQRYEQYF
cdr3_nt: TGTGCCAGCAGTGCGGGACAGCGCTACGAGCAGTACTTC

d_call: TRBD2
clone_size: .
j_call: TRBJ2-5
v_call: TRBV7-2
cdr3_length: 15
cdr3_aa: CASSSNLAGGTTQYF
cdr3_nt: TGTGCCAGCAGCTCAAACCTAGCGGGGGGGACGACCCAGTACTTC

d_call: .
clone_size: .
j_call: TRBJ2-7
v_call: TRBV27
cdr3_length: 13
cdr3_aa: CASRKIQGLTQYF
cdr3_nt: TGTGCCAGCAGAAAAATACAGGGACTAACTCAGTACTTC

d_call: TRBD1
clone_size: .
j_call: TRBJ1-6
v_call: TRBV5-4
cdr3_length: 15
cdr3_aa: CASSLDGTGNSPLHF
cdr3_nt: TGTGCCAGCAGCTTGGATGGGACAGGGAATTCACCCCTCCACTTT

d_call: .
clone_size: .
j_call: TRBJ2-7
v_call: TRBV4-3
cdr3_length: 15
cdr3_aa: CASSPTQASSYEQYF
cdr3_nt: TGCGCCAGCAGCCCCACGCAGGCATCTTCCTACGAGCAGTACTTC

d_call: TRBD2
clone_size: .
j_call: TRBJ2-7
v_call: TRBV7-8
cdr3_length: 15
cdr3_aa: CASSFVAGAGGEQYF
cdr3_nt: TGTGCCAGCAGCTTTGTAGCGGGGGCCGGCGGAGAGCAGTACTTC

d_call: TRBD1
clone_size: few
j_call: TRBJ1-2
v_call: TRBV6-4
cdr3_length: 15
cdr3_aa: CASVEGTGKYYGYTF
cdr3_nt: TGTGCCAGCGTGGAGGGGACAGGAAAATATTATGGCTACACCTTC

d_call: .
clone_size: .
j_call: TRBJ2-7
v_call: TRBV7-2
cdr3_length: 15
cdr3_aa: CASSEYVSSGYEQYF
cdr3_nt: TGTGCCAGCAGCGAATACGTCAGCTCAGGGTACGAGCAGTACTTC

d_call: .
clone_size: .
j_call: TRBJ2-7
v_call: TRBV18
cdr3_length: 14
cdr3_aa: CASSLTRQAYEQYF
cdr3_nt: TGTGCCAGCTCACTGACTCGGCAAGCCTACGAGCAGTACTTC

d_call: .
clone_size: .
j_call: TRBJ1-2
v_call: TRBV2
cdr3_length: 13
cdr3_aa: CASTLSWAMGYTF
cdr3_nt: TGTGCCAGCACCCTGAGTTGGGCGATGGGCTACACCTTC

d_call: .
clone_size: .
j_call: TRBJ2-3
v_call: TRBV29-1
cdr3_length: 10
cdr3_aa: CSALTDTQYF
cdr3_nt: TGCAGCGCCCTTACAGATACGCAGTATTTT

d_call: TRBD1
clone_size: few
j_call: TRBJ2-2
v_call: TRBV4-1
cdr3_length: 16
cdr3_aa: CASSQAWTGDTGELFF
cdr3_nt: TGCGCCAGCAGCCAAGCATGGACAGGGGACACCGGGGAGCTGTTTTTT